The 30 T cell receptor beta chains below all came from one sample that was sequenced in a study of response to subunit inactivated influenza vaccine. TCRdb reprocessed the RT-PCR reads with MiXCR, giving one entry per CDR3 protein. This table holds around 580,000 distinct CDR3 sequences, approximately 10% found once. The starting material was PBMCs from blood, obtained on the day of vaccination. The source is a man aged 50 to 59 who received an inactivated influenza vaccine.

This clonotype was seen a few times. The CDR3 here is CASTPPRFSGTDTQYF. CDR3 nucleotides: TGTGCCAGCACCCCCCCCCGGTTTAGCGGCACAGATACGCAGTATTTT. The rearrangement links TRBV12-3 or TRBV12-4 to TRBJ2-3, with D perhaps matching TRBD2 (5 bases). Trimming removed 7 bases from V and 1 base from J, with 18 bases in between. The CDR3 loop spans 16 amino acids.

V and J are TRBV12-3 or TRBV12-4 and TRBJ1-2; D call uncertain. V was shortened by 2 bases and J by 4 bases, with 11 bases between the two germline ends. The CDR3 covers 14 residues. CDR3 sequence (DNA): TGTGCCAGCAGTTTAAGGGTAATTAGCTATGGCTACACCTTC. Translation: CASSLRVISYGYTF.

This clonotype was counted many times. The V call is TRBV5-1, the J call TRBJ2-2, with TRBD1 matching 7 bases. CDR1 and CDR2 from the germline V gene are SGHRS and YFSETQ. The CDR3 is 16 residues long. V was clipped by 4 bases and J by 7 bases; unmatched bases: 13. The CDR3 DNA reads TGCGCCAGCAGCAGAGACCCAGGGGGATTGGACGGGGAGCTGTTTTTT. Translation: CASSRDPGGLDGELFF.

The CDR3 DNA reads as TGTGCCAGCAGTTTAGCACAGGGGGTCCTCTACAATGAGCAGTTCTTC. Its protein product is CASSLAQGVLYNEQFF. This sequence joins TRBV12-3 or TRBV12-4 and TRBJ2-1; TRBD1 agrees at 8 bases. Trimming removed 0 bases from V and 3 bases from J; junction bases left unmatched: 4. The CDR3 extends over 16 amino acids.

This clonotype was seen a few times. This chain joins TRBV7-9 and TRBJ2-1, with TRBD2 identical over 11 bases. The germline V gene encodes CDR1 SEHNR and CDR2 FQNEAQ (reference sequence). The CDR3 runs 14 residues. V shed 11 bases and J 8 bases; nucleotides not matched to a gene: 11. The CDR3 DNA reads TGTGCCTCCGGGCTAGCGGGAGGAGATTATGAGCAGTTCTTC. Amino acid sequence: CASGLAGGDYEQFF.

This clonotype was observed at least ten times. V usage is TRBV5-1 and J usage is TRBJ2-5, with a tentative D call TRBD1 (6 bases). V was shortened by 1 base and J by 4 bases, with 17 bases between the two germline ends. This CDR3 region has 16 residues. CDR1 is SGHRS, CDR2 YFSETQ, per germline. The DNA for the CDR3 is TGCGCCAGCAGCTTGTTCGTCCCAAAAGGGGGAGAGACCCAGTACTTC. Protein: CASSLFVPKGGETQYF. Filled out from reference TRBV5-1 and TRBJ2-5, the complete variable domain reads KAGVTQTPRYLIKTRGQQVTLSCSPISGHRSVSWYQQTPGQGLQFLFEYFSETQRNKGNFPGRFSGRQFSNSRSEMNVSTLELGDSALYLCASSLFVPKGGETQYFGPGTRLLVL.

This clonotype was observed at least ten times. This rearrangement joins TRBV20-1 to TRBJ1-1; no clear D. Trimming pared 0 bases from V and 4 bases from J, leaving 9 bases between. This CDR3 has 13 residues. Germline lookup yields CDR1 DFQATT and CDR2 SNEGSKA (reference sequence). The CDR3 nucleotides are TGCAGTGCTAGAGACACGGGAAGCACTGAAGCTTTCTTT. It is translated as CSARDTGSTEAFF.

This clonotype was recorded many times. The chain combines TRBV4-3 with TRBJ1-5; D may be TRBD1 (5 bases). The CDR3 contains 15 residues. Deletions cut 2 bases from V and 1 base from J, with 9 bases between. Germline loops: CDR1 LGHNA, CDR2 YSLEER. The CDR3 is CASSQFRDSNQPQHF. The CDR3 bases are TGCGCCAGCAGCCAATTTCGGGACAGCAATCAGCCCCAGCATTTT.

This clonotype was counted a few times. J is TRBJ1-5 and V is TRBV7-8, with a possible D match to TRBD1 (6 bases). This CDR3 comprises 15 residues. Trimming removed 4 bases from V and 2 bases from J, with 12 bases in between. Germline V gene sequence: CDR1 SGHVS, CDR2 FQNEAQ. CDR3 amino acids: CASSSNRAGNQPQHF. The CDR3 nucleotides are TGTGCCAGCAGCTCGAACAGGGCAGGCAATCAGCCCCAGCATTTT.

This clonotype was seen repeatedly, ten times or more. The rearrangement uses TRBV18 and TRBJ2-4; no clear D gene. The germline V gene encodes CDR1 KGHSH and CDR2 LQKENI. V gave up 0 bases and J gave up 0 bases, with 18 bases separating them. The length of the CDR3 is 19 residues. The chain's CDR3 is CASSPPARLGDLAKNIQYF. The CDR3 bases are TGTGCCAGCTCACCACCGGCCAGGTTGGGCGATCTAGCCAAAAACATTCAGTACTTC.

The table lists this clonotype with many counts. CDR3 nucleotide sequence: TGTGCCAGCAGCATACAGGGGTACTCACCCCTCCACTTT. Its protein is CASSIQGYSPLHF. The gene calls are TRBV11-2 and TRBJ1-6; 7 bases are a match to TRBD1. Trimming removed 5 bases from V and 10 bases from J; junction bases left unmatched: 5. Germline assignment: CDR1 SGHAT and CDR2 FQNNGV. CDR3 length equals 13 residues. Full variable domain (remainder filled in from reference TRBV11-2 and TRBJ1-6): EAGVAQSPRYKIIEKRQSVAFWCNPISGHATLYWYQQILGQGPKLLIQFQNNGVVDDSQLPKDRFSAERLKGVDSTLKIQPAKLEDSAVYLCASSIQGYSPLHFGNGTRLTVT.

This clonotype was picked up many times. The rearrangement uses TRBV4-3 and TRBJ2-3; D may be TRBD1 (5 bases). Trimming shortened V by 6 bases and J by 2 bases, and 12 bases separated the two germline ends. CDR3 length: 14 amino acids. CDR1 LGHNA and CDR2 YSLEER come from the germline V gene. The CDR3 DNA reads TGCGCCAGCAGGTACAGGATAAACACAGATACGCAGTATTTT. Translating it yields CASRYRINTDTQYF.

This clonotype was detected only a few times. The J gene is TRBJ2-2, the V gene TRBV6-2 or TRBV6-3, with a possible D match to TRBD1 (6 bases). The germline V and J ends were trimmed by 5 bases and 0 bases, with 16 bases remaining between them. There are 17 residues in the CDR3. The germline gives CDR1 MNHEY, CDR2 SVGEGT. In nucleotides, the CDR3 is TGTGCCAGCAGTCACATGACAGGCGCAGCGAACACCGGGGAGCTGTTTTTT. Encoded protein: CASSHMTGAANTGELFF.

The chain uses TRBV5-3 and TRBJ1-1; 10 positions match TRBD1. TRBV5-3 falls under the ORF class, with uncertain function. The V gene end was trimmed by 4 bases and the J gene end by 0 bases; junction bases not matched to a gene: 6. The CDR3 is 16 amino acids. The CDR3 DNA reads as TGTGCCAGAAGCGGGACAGGGGACATAATGAACACTGAAGCTTTCTTT. This gives the protein CARSGTGDIMNTEAFF.

There are a few counts of this clonotype. The chain couples TRBV5-1 to TRBJ2-1; D might be TRBD1 or TRBD2, each matching 6 bases. Trimming pared 0 bases from V and 8 bases from J, leaving 12 bases between. Germline values: CDR1 SGHRS, CDR2 YFSETQ. There are 14 residues in the CDR3. CDR3 DNA sequence: TGCGCCAGCAGCTTGGTCCGGGGGCGGGATGAGCAGTTCTTC. It encodes CASSLVRGRDEQFF.

In this sample, this clonotype turned up a few times. As DNA, the CDR3 is TGTGCCAGCAGCTTAGCTGGGACAGACCTCTGGCGCAGAGAGCAGTACTTC. This codes for CASSLAGTDLWRREQYF. This chain links TRBV7-2 with TRBJ2-7; 7 bases are a match to TRBD1. V was clipped by 0 bases and J by 7 bases; unmatched bases: 15. The germline CDR1 and CDR2 sequences are SGHTA and FQGNSA. The CDR3 sequence is 17 residues long.

On this clonotype: A much larger clone is a single base away; this may be a read error. V usage is TRBV12-3 or TRBV12-4 and J usage is TRBJ2-2; D unresolved. CDR3 length equals 13 residues. The CDR3 region has the DNA TGTGCCAGCAGCCAACAGAACCCCGGGGAGCTGTTTTTT. It is translated as CASSQQNPGELFF.

This clonotype was counted only a few times. The gene calls are TRBV29-1 and TRBJ1-1; D is possibly TRBD1 (6 bases). V was trimmed by 2 bases and J by 0 bases, leaving 10 bases between them. The CDR3 spans 14 residues. The germline V gene encodes CDR1 SQVTM and CDR2 ANQGSEA. CDR3 sequence: CSVERQGLNTEAFF. CDR3 DNA: TGCAGCGTTGAAAGGCAGGGGCTGAACACTGAAGCTTTCTTT. Full variable domain (outside the CDR3, taken from reference TRBV29-1 and TRBJ1-1): SAVISQKPSRDICQRGTSLTIQCQVDSQVTMMFWYRQQPGQSLTLIATANQGSEATYESGFVIDKFPISRPNLTFSTLTVSNMSPEDSSIYLCSVERQGLNTEAFFGQGTRLTVV.

J is TRBJ2-2 and V is TRBV10-3; unclear D gene. The ends were cut back, 7 bases at V and 0 bases at J, with 9 bases in the middle. CDR3 length: 14 amino acids. Germline V gives CDR1 ENHRY, CDR2 SYGVKD. The CDR3 nucleotides read TGTGCCATCACTTGGTCGGCGAACACCGGGGAGCTGTTTTTT. This codes for CAITWSANTGELFF.

This clonotype has just a few counts. The chain uses TRBV29-1 and TRBJ1-2, with TRBD1 matching 9 bases. There are 15 residues in the CDR3. The V and J ends lost 7 bases and 8 bases, in that order; junction bases with no gene match: 17. Germline V gene data show CDR1 as SQVTM and CDR2 as ANQGSEA. The CDR3 DNA is TGCAGCGCACCTGGGGTACAGGGGGCGTTTGAAGGCTACACCTTC. The encoded protein is CSAPGVQGAFEGYTF.

The table lists this clonotype with a count of one. The J gene is TRBJ2-2, the V gene TRBV2, with 12 bases lining up with TRBD2. The CDR3 loop spans 15 amino acids. Per germline, CDR1 SNHLY and CDR2 FYNNEI. V lost 5 bases and J lost 5; bases outside the gene matches: 3. The DNA of the CDR3 is TGTGCCAGCAGTACTAGCGGGGGGAGGACCGGGGAGCTGTTTTTT. Its translation: CASSTSGGRTGELFF. The whole variable domain, remainder taken from reference TRBV2 and TRBJ2-2, is EPEVTQTPSHQVTQMGQEVILRCVPISNHLYFYWYRQILGQKVEFLVSFYNNEISEKSEIFDDQFSVERPDGSNFTLKIRSTKLEDSAMYFCASSTSGGRTGELFFGEGSRLTVL.

This clonotype was counted at least ten times. V usage is TRBV12-3 or TRBV12-4 and J usage is TRBJ1-3; D unclear. This CDR3 region has 15 residues. V was shortened by 2 bases and J by 2 bases, with 10 bases between the two germline ends. CDR3 nucleotide sequence: TGTGCCAGCAGTTTACCGTCCGGTACTGGAAACACCATATATTTT. This encodes CASSLPSGTGNTIYF.

This clonotype was counted a few times. The J gene is TRBJ1-2, the V gene TRBV12-3 or TRBV12-4, with 12 positions matching TRBD1. V was clipped by 3 bases and J by 2 bases; unmatched bases: 4. There are 16 residues in the CDR3. The CDR3 DNA follows: TGTGCCAGCAGTTTCAGGGACAGGGGGCGAAACTATGGCTACACCTTC. It specifies CASSFRDRGRNYGYTF.

The CDR3: CASTTRGDIQYF. DNA of the CDR3: TGTGCCAGCACCACGAGGGGAGACATTCAGTACTTC. The rearrangement joins TRBV6-2 or TRBV6-3 to TRBJ2-4; D is perhaps TRBD1 or TRBD2 (5 bases each). Trimming removed 7 bases from V and 8 bases from J, with 12 bases in between. In germline, CDR1 is MNHEY, CDR2 SVGEGT. The CDR3 is 12 residues long.

This clonotype was counted between two and nine times. The chain links TRBV23-1 to TRBJ2-7, with TRBD1 identical over 7 bases. TRBV23-1 is annotated as an ORF whose role is uncertain. The CDR3 sequence is 15 residues long. V dropped 4 bases and J dropped 6; count of bases not matched to a gene: 12. Written as DNA, the CDR3 is TGCGCCAGCAGTCCCCGGGACAGAACCAATATCGAGCAGTACTTC. It encodes CASSPRDRTNIEQYF.

The chain recombines TRBV3-1 with TRBJ2-7; a weak D match, TRBD2 (5 bases). V lost 1 base and J lost 2, with 12 bases in between. CDR3 length equals 15 residues. Germline loops: CDR1 LGHDT, CDR2 YNNKEL (reference sequence). The CDR3 sequence: CASSQGGDGPYEQYF. CDR3 nucleotide sequence: TGTGCCAGCAGCCAAGGGGGAGATGGCCCCTACGAGCAGTACTTC.

The rearrangement joins TRBV29-1 to TRBJ2-6; D gene uncertain. Trimming left V 5 bases short and J 0 bases short, with 2 bases between. This CDR3 comprises 12 residues. Germline lookup yields CDR1 SQVTM and CDR2 ANQGSEA. CDR3 residues: CSVTSGANVLTF. CDR3 nucleotides: TGCAGCGTTACCTCTGGGGCCAACGTCCTGACTTTC.

This clonotype has a handful of counts. CDR3 sequence: CASSLRDSIPTPYEQYF. CDR3 nucleotide sequence: TGCGCCAGCAGCTTGAGGGACAGCATACCTACCCCCTACGAGCAGTACTTC. This chain links TRBV5-1 with TRBJ2-7, with TRBD1 matching 7 bases. V shed 1 base, J shed 2 bases, and the junction held 12 bases outside the gene matches. The CDR3 covers 17 residues. Germline assignment: CDR1 SGHRS and CDR2 YFSETQ.

This clonotype was seen only a few times. The CDR3 sequence: CASSQDPPSLSGGEQFF. DNA for the CDR3: TGTGCCAGCAGCCAAGATCCCCCGTCCTTGTCCGGCGGTGAGCAGTTCTTC. The rearrangement joins TRBV4-2 to TRBJ2-1; no clear D. V was trimmed by 0 bases and J by 9 bases, leaving 21 bases between them. Germline V gives CDR1 LGHNA, CDR2 YNFKEQ. CDR3 length equals 17 residues.

This clonotype came up many times. The rearrangement joins TRBV5-1 to TRBJ2-3, with a tentative D call TRBD1 (6 bases). Germline loops: CDR1 SGHRS, CDR2 YFSETQ. This CDR3 spans 13 amino acids. Deletions cut 0 bases from V and 7 bases from J, with 9 bases between. CDR3 nucleotide sequence: TGCGCCAGCAGCTTGGATGGGACAAATACGCAGTATTTT. Translated, it gives CASSLDGTNTQYF.